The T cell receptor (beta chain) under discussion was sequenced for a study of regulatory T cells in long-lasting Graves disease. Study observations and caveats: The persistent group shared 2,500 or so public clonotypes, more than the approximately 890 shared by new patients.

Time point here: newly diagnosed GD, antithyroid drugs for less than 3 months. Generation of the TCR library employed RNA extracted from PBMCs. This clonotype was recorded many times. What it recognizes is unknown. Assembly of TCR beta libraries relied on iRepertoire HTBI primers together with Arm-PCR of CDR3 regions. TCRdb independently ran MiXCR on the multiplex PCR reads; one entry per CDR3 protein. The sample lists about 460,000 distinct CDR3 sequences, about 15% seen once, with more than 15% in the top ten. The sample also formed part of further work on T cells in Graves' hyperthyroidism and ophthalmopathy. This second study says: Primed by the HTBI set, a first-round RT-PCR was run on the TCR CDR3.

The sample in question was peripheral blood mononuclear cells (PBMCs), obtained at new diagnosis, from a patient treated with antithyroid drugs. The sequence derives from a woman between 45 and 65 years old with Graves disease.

CDR3 sequence (DNA): TGTGCCAGCAGTTTAGGTCGGGAGTATACGCAGTATTTT. Amino acid sequence: CASSLGREYTQYF. The V call is TRBV28, the J call TRBJ2-3; TRBD2 is a possible D gene (6 bases). V was trimmed by 2 bases and J by 7 bases, leaving 10 bases between them. Germline loops: CDR1 MDHEN, CDR2 SYDVKM. The CDR3 spans 13 residues.